This entry lists 27 T cell receptor beta chains sequenced from one sample in a study of shared clonotypes between healthy human individuals. The data were produced by immunoSEQ multiplex PCR, yet TCRdb's version contains in-frame clones alone and is incomplete. The sample has about 480,000 clones; approximately 79% are singletons. The sequencing input was PBMCs. These receptors all stem from a woman in her thirties or forties in good health. Some clones in this sample may be carry-over from other donors' samples.

The chain joins TRBV5-6 to TRBJ2-7; 9 positions match TRBD2. This CDR3 contains 15 residues. The V gene's germline CDR1 is SGHDT and CDR2 YYEEEE. After removal of 0 bases from V and 5 bases from J, the junction contained 6 bases not matched to a gene. CDR3 region: CASSLVGSGSDEQYF. DNA of the CDR3: TGTGCCAGCAGCTTGGTCGGTAGCGGGAGCGACGAGCAGTACTTC.

The chain carries TRBV10-3 and TRBJ2-1; 13 nucleotides line up with TRBD2. Germline CDR1 reads ENHRY; CDR2 reads SYGVKD. CDR3 size: 15 residues. V shed 6 bases, J shed 5 bases, and the junction held 4 bases outside the gene matches. CDR3 nucleotide sequence: TGTGCCATCAGAGGACTAGCGGGAGTAGACAATGAGCAGTTCTTC. Residues: CAIRGLAGVDNEQFF.

This clone occurred a few times. The chain joins TRBV28 to TRBJ1-1; the D is unclear. V shed 6 bases and J shed 5 bases, with 19 bases lying between them. Germline V gene lookup returns CDR1 MDHEN and CDR2 SYDVKM. The CDR3 length is 15 residues. In nucleotides, the CDR3 is TGTGCCAGCAGCCCCCCTAGGGAGGGAGTGACTGAAGCTTTCTTT. It specifies CASSPPREGVTEAFF.

The chain employs TRBV6-1 and TRBJ1-3, with a weak D call TRBD1 (5 bases). Looked up from germline, CDR1 is MNHNS and CDR2 is SASEGT. CDR3 length: 15 residues. V was shortened by 8 bases and J by 7 bases, with 21 bases between the two germline ends. The DNA for the CDR3 is TGTGCCAGCCGGAGGGAGACTGGGACCTGGAACACCATATATTTT. Translated: CASRRETGTWNTIYF.

CDR3 amino acids: CASSQGTTDTQYF. The CDR3 bases are TGTGCCAGCAGTCAGGGTACCACAGATACGCAGTATTTT. V usage is TRBV5-5 and J usage is TRBJ2-3; weak D call: TRBD1 (5 bases). Germline V gives CDR1 SGHKS, CDR2 YYEKEE (reference sequence). This CDR3 contains 13 residues. Between the trimmed V and J ends, which lost 5 bases and 2 bases, there was a span of 9 bases.

The chain links TRBV27 to TRBJ2-5; 15 bases agree with TRBD2. V lost 5 bases and J lost 5; bases outside the gene matches: 12. CDR3 length equals 18 residues. Germline-derived CDR1 and CDR2 are MNHEY and SMNVEV (reference sequence). CDR3 DNA: TGTGCCAGCAGTCTCATCGAAGGACTAGCGGGAGGGATGGAGACCCAGTACTTC. Translated, it gives CASSLIEGLAGGMETQYF.

This chain uses TRBV5-4 with TRBJ2-3; possibly TRBD2 for D (6 bases). Germline assignment: CDR1 SGHNT and CDR2 YYREEE (reference sequence). This CDR3 region has 16 residues. Between the trimmed V and J ends, which lost 2 bases and 2 bases, there was a span of 15 bases. DNA of the CDR3: TGTGCCAGCAGCTTACGACTAGAACCAATCACAGATACGCAGTATTTT. Translation gives CASSLRLEPITDTQYF.

The CDR3: CASSSIGTASSSPLHF. The CDR3 coding sequence is TGTGCCAGCAGTTCCATCGGGACAGCCTCTAGTTCACCCCTCCACTTT. The gene calls are TRBV28 and TRBJ1-6, with 7 nucleotides matching TRBD1. V shed 4 bases and J 9 bases; nucleotides not matched to a gene: 12. Germline lookup yields CDR1 MDHEN and CDR2 SYDVKM. CDR3 length equals 16 residues.

This chain connects TRBV28 to TRBJ1-3, with a possible D match to TRBD1 (5 bases). The CDR3 has 16 residues. In germline, CDR1 is MDHEN, CDR2 SYDVKM. V shed 4 bases and J shed 0 bases, with 13 bases lying between them. CDR3 protein: CASSSPGRGSGNTIYF. DNA for the CDR3: TGTGCCAGCAGTTCCCCAGGGAGGGGCTCTGGAAACACCATATATTTT.

The chain recombines TRBV19 with TRBJ1-5; D not resolved. The CDR3 covers 14 residues. CDR1 LNHDA and CDR2 SQIVND come from the germline V gene (reference sequence). Trimming left V 4 bases short and J 0 bases short, with 7 bases between. The CDR3 DNA sequence: TGTGCCAGTAGTAAGGGTCCTAGCAATCAGCCCCAGCATTTT. As protein: CASSKGPSNQPQHF.

The DNA for the CDR3 is TGCAGCGTCATCGGGACGGGTAATGAAAAACTGTTTTTT. It yields the protein CSVIGTGNEKLFF. J is TRBJ1-4 and V is TRBV29-1, with D possibly matching TRBD1 (5 bases). Per the germline V gene, CDR1 is SQVTM and CDR2 is ANQGSEA. This CDR3 has 13 residues. V shed 6 bases and J shed 4 bases, with 12 bases lying between them.

The gene calls are TRBV19 and TRBJ2-7, with D possibly matching TRBD1 (5 bases). V was clipped by 4 bases and J by 4 bases, with 11 bases between them. Germline CDR1 is LNHDA and CDR2 is SQIVND (reference sequence). The CDR3 extends over 13 amino acids. CDR3 residues: CASSTIQGYEQYF. The CDR3 DNA reads TGTGCCAGTAGTACAATCCAGGGTTACGAGCAGTACTTC.

This chain links TRBV5-4 with TRBJ1-1; TRBD1 is a possible D gene (5 bases). CDR1 is SGHNT and CDR2 is YYREEE in the germline V gene (reference sequence). V was shortened by 2 bases and J by 4 bases, with 12 bases between the two germline ends. CDR3 length equals 14 residues. The CDR3 DNA sequence: TGTGCCAGCAGCTTAGACAGTAGAGGCACTGAAGCTTTCTTT. This gives the protein CASSLDSRGTEAFF. The whole variable domain, filled in from reference TRBV5-4 and TRBJ1-1, reads ETGVTQSPTHLIKTRGQQVTLRCSSQSGHNTVSWYQQALGQGPQFIFQYYREEENGRGNFPPRFSGLQFPNYSSELNVNALELDDSALYLCASSLDSRGTEAFFGQGTRLTVV.

This clone was seen at least ten times. This chain joins TRBV15 and TRBJ1-1; 9 nucleotides agree with TRBD1. Germline V gives CDR1 LNHNV, CDR2 YYDKDF (reference sequence). Germline trimming cut 2 bases from V and 0 bases from J; bases unmatched to any gene: 7. CDR3 size: 17 residues. CDR3 sequence: CATSRNRDRALNTEAFF. Written as DNA, the CDR3 is TGTGCCACCAGCAGAAACCGGGACAGGGCCCTGAACACTGAAGCTTTCTTT.

This chain connects TRBV10-3 to TRBJ2-5, with 7 positions matching TRBD1. The trim removed 3 bases at V and 5 bases at J, leaving 6 bases unmatched. The CDR3 is 14 amino acids. The germline gives CDR1 ENHRY, CDR2 SYGVKD. CDR3 DNA: TGTGCCATCAGTGACGGTGCAGGGGGTGAGACCCAGTACTTC. It yields the protein CAISDGAGGETQYF.

The V and J genes are TRBV7-9 and TRBJ1-1, with D unresolved. Looked up from germline, CDR1 is SEHNR and CDR2 is FQNEAQ (reference sequence). This CDR3 has 15 amino acids. With 1 base removed from V and 1 base from J, the gap between germline ends came to 10 bases. Here the CDR3 reads CASSLGSSQNTEAFF. The CDR3, as DNA: TGTGCCAGCAGCTTAGGAAGCAGCCAGAACACTGAAGCTTTCTTT.

This sequence joins TRBV27 and TRBJ2-1; the match to TRBD2 covers 10 bases. This CDR3 region has 14 residues. V trimming: 10 bases; J trimming: 1 base; junction bases outside the gene matches: 4. The germline gives CDR1 MNHEY, CDR2 SMNVEV (reference sequence). The CDR3 bases are TGTGCCACCAGGACTAGCGGATCCTACAATGAGCAGTTCTTC. Translated: CATRTSGSYNEQFF.

The chain recombines TRBV2 with TRBJ2-7; 11 bases fit TRBD2. The V and J ends lost 7 bases and 5 bases, in that order; junction bases with no gene match: 4. Germline V lookup: CDR1 SNHLY, CDR2 FYNNEI. CDR3 size: 13 residues. The CDR3 DNA reads as TGTGCCAGCACAGTACTAGCGGGAGACGAGCAGTACTTC. It is translated as CASTVLAGDEQYF.

This clone was seen ten or more times. The chain is built from TRBV18 and TRBJ2-1; no reliable D call. Germline values: CDR1 KGHSH, CDR2 LQKENI. Trimming stripped 2 bases from V and 8 bases from J, with 7 bases between. CDR3 length: 12 residues. The CDR3 protein is CASSPIGHEQFF. CDR3 bases: TGTGCCAGCTCACCAATTGGGCATGAGCAGTTCTTC.

This clone was detected only a few times. The V and J genes are TRBV30 and TRBJ1-4; D unclear. The V end was cut by 0 bases, the J end by 3 bases, with 11 bases between. Germline CDR1 is GTSNPN and CDR2 is SVGIG (reference sequence). This CDR3 has 15 amino acids. The CDR3 here is CAWSVQGGPNEKLFF. As DNA, the CDR3 is TGTGCCTGGAGTGTACAAGGAGGGCCTAATGAAAAACTGTTTTTT. Using reference TRBV30 and TRBJ1-4 for the parts outside the CDR3, the full variable domain is SQTIHQWPATLVQPVGSPLSLECTVEGTSNPNLYWYRQAAGRGLQLLFYSVGIGQISSEVPQNLSASRPQDRQFILSSKKLLLSDSGFYLCAWSVQGGPNEKLFFGSGTQLSVL.

V gene TRBV13 combines with J gene TRBJ2-1; no firm D call. Germline lookup yields CDR1 PRHDT and CDR2 FYEKMQ (reference sequence). The CDR3 length is 15 residues. Deletions cut 1 base from V and 4 bases from J, with 11 bases between. CDR3 coding DNA: TGTGCCAGCAGCTTAGAGGCCAGACGGTACAATGAGCAGTTCTTC. Amino acid sequence: CASSLEARRYNEQFF.

The chain carries TRBV7-9 and TRBJ1-3; 7 bases agree with TRBD1. V dropped 5 bases and J dropped 2; count of bases not matched to a gene: 6. The CDR3 contains 15 residues. Germline V gives CDR1 SEHNR, CDR2 FQNEAQ (reference sequence). The DNA of the CDR3 is TGTGCCAGCAGCCAAACAGGGGCTGCTGGAAACACCATATATTTT. Translation gives CASSQTGAAGNTIYF.

Comments on this clone: The junction and the germline gene differ at one end; a read error may be behind it. The J gene is TRBJ2-7, the V gene TRBV25-1; 7 bases agree with TRBD1. There are 14 residues in the CDR3. Germline CDR1 and CDR2: MGHDK and SYGVNS. The DNA for the CDR3 is TGTGCCAGCAGTGACCCGACAGGGCCCTACGGGCAGTACTTC. Translating it yields CASSDPTGPYGQYF.

This clone was seen only once. A read error may produce the germline difference seen at one junction end. V is TRBV7-9 and J is TRBJ1-2; D possibly corresponds to TRBD1 (5 bases). The CDR3 sequence is 12 residues long. Germline V gene data show CDR1 as SEHNR and CDR2 as FQNEAQ (reference sequence). CDR3 amino acids: CASSLGGRGNTF. CDR3 nucleotide sequence: TGTGCCAGCAGCTTAGGGGGACGTGGCAACACCTTC.

The chain employs TRBV6-5 and TRBJ2-5, with unresolved D. There are 13 residues in the CDR3. Germline CDR1 and CDR2: MNHEY and SVGAGI. V lost 0 bases, J lost 4 bases, and 6 bases lay in between. The CDR3 DNA sequence: TGTGCCAGCAGTTACTCGTTGATAGAGACCCAGTACTTC. Translation: CASSYSLIETQYF.

As to this clone: No DNA is shown, since the ends of the CDR3 on it are uncertain; the CDR3 is the one TCRdb lists. The V and J genes are TRBV21-1 and TRBJ2-7; TRBD1, the table's D call, lacks a check against the DNA. TRBV21-1 is described as a pseudogene. From its first to its last residue, the CDR3 has 15 amino acids. Here the CDR3 reads CASSKVGAGALEQYF.

The chain has TRBV19 and TRBJ1-1, with a possible D match to TRBD1 (6 bases). Germline V gene data show CDR1 as LNHDA and CDR2 as SQIVND (reference sequence). The CDR3 is made up of 15 amino acids. Deletions cut 3 bases from V and 5 bases from J, with 16 bases between. CDR3 coding DNA: TGTGCCAGTAGTATCGCGGCAGGGGATCGGACTGAAGCTTTCTTT. Translation: CASSIAAGDRTEAFF.